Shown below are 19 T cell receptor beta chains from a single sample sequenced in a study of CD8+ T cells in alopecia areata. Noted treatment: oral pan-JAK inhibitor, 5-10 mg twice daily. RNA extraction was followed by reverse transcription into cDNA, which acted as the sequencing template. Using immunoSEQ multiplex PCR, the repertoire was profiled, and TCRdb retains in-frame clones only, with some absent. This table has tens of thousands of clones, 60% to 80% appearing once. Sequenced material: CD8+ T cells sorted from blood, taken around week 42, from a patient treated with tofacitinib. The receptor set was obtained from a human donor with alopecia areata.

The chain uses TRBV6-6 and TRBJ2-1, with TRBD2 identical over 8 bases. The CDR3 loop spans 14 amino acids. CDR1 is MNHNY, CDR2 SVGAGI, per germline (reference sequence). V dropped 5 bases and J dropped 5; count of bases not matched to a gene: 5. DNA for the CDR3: TGTGCCAGCAGTGAGCGGGAGAGAAACAATGAGCAGTTCTTC. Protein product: CASSERERNNEQFF.

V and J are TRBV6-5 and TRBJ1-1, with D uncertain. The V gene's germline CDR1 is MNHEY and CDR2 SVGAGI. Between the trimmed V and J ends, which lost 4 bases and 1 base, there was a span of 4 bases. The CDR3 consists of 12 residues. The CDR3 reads CASSSKNTEAFF. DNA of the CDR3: TGTGCCAGCAGTTCAAAGAACACTGAAGCTTTCTTT.

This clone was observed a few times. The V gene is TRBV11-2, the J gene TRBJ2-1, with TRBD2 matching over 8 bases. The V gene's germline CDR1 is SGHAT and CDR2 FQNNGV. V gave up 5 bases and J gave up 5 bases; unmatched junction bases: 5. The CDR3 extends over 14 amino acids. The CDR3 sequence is CASSNPGGNNEQFF. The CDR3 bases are TGTGCCAGCAGCAATCCGGGGGGGAACAATGAGCAGTTCTTC.

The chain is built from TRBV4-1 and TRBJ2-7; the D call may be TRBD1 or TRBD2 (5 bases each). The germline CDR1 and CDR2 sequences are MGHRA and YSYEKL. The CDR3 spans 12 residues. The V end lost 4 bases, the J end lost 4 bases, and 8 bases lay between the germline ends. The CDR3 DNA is TGCGCCAGCAGCCGGGACGGTTACGAGCAGTACTTC. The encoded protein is CASSRDGYEQYF.

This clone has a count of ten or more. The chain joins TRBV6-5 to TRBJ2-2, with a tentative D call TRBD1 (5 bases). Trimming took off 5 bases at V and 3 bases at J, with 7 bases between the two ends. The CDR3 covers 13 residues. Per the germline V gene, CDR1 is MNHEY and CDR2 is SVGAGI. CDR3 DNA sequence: TGTGCCAGCAGTCTGACAGACACCGGGGAGCTGTTTTTT. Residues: CASSLTDTGELFF.

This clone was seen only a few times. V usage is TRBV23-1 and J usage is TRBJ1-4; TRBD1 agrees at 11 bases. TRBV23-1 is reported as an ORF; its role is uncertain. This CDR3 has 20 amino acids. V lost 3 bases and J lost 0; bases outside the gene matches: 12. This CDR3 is CASSHLLRDRGFATNEKLFF. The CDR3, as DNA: TGCGCCAGCAGTCACCTCCTCCGGGACAGGGGGTTTGCAACTAATGAAAAACTGTTTTTT.

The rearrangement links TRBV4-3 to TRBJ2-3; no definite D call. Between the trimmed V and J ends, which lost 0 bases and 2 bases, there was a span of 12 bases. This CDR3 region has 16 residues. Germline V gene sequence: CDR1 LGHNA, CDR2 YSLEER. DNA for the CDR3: TGCGCCAGCAGCCAAGATAGGGCGGCTGCCACAGATACGCAGTATTTT. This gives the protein CASSQDRAAATDTQYF.

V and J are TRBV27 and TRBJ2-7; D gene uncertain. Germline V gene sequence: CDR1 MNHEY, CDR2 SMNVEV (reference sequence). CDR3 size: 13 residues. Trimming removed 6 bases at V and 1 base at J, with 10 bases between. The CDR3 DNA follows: TGTGCCAGCAGCCGAGACGGATCCTACGAGCAGTACTTC. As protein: CASSRDGSYEQYF.

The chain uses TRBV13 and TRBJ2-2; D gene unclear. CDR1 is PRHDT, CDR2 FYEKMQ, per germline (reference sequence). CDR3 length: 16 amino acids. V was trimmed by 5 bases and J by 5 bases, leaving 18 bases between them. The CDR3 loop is CASSPKGIGWTGELFF. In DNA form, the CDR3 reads TGTGCCAGCAGCCCCAAGGGAATAGGATGGACCGGGGAGCTGTTTTTT.

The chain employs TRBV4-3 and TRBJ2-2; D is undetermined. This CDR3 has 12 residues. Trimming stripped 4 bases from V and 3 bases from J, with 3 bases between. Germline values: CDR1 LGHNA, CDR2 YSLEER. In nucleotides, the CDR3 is TGCGCCAGCAGCCCATACACCGGGGAGCTGTTTTTT. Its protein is CASSPYTGELFF.

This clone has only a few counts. CDR3 residues: CASSELYGYTF. Here the CDR3 DNA reads TGTGCCAGCAGTGAATTATATGGCTACACCTTC. This sequence joins TRBV6-7 and TRBJ1-2; D unresolved. TRBV6-7 is flagged as an ORF with uncertain function. V was clipped by 5 bases and J by 5 bases, with 6 bases between them. This CDR3 has 11 amino acids.

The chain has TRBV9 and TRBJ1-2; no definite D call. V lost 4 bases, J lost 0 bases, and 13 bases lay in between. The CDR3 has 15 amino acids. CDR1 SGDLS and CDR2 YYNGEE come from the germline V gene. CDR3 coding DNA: TGTGCCAGCAGCCCTACGGACGGAGCTAACTATGGCTACACCTTC. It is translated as CASSPTDGANYGYTF.

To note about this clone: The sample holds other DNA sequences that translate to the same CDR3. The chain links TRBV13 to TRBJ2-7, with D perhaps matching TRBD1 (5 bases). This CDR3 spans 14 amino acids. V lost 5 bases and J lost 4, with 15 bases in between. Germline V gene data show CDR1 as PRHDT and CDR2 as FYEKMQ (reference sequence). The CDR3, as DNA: TGTGCCAGCAGCCCCGGTCAGGGCCCATACGAGCAGTACTTC. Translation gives CASSPGQGPYEQYF.

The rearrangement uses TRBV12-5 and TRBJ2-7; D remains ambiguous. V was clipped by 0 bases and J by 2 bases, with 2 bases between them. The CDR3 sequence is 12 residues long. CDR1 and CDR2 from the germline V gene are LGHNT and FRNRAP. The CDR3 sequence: CASGLVTYEQYF. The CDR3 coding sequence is TGTGCTAGTGGTTTGGTAACCTACGAGCAGTACTTC.

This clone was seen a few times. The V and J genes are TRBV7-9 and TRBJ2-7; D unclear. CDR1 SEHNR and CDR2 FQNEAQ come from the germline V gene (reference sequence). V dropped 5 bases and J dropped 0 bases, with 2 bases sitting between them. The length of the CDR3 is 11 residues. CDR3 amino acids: CASSDSYEQYF. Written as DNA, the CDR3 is TGTGCCAGCAGCGACTCCTACGAGCAGTACTTC.

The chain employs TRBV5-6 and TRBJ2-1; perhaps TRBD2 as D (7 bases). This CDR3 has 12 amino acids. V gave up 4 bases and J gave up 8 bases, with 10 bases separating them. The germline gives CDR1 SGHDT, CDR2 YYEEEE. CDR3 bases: TGTGCCAGCAGCGCGGGGGCATATGAGCAGTTCTTC. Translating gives CASSAGAYEQFF. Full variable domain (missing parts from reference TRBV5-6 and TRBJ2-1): DAGVTQSPTHLIKTRGQQVTLRCSPKSGHDTVSWYQQALGQGPQFIFQYYEEEERQRGNFPDRFSGHQFPNYSSELNVNALLLGDSALYLCASSAGAYEQFFGPGTRLTVL.

The CDR3 nucleotides are TGTGCCAGCAGCCACCCGACGGGGGGACCCTTCGAGCAGTACTTC. Protein sequence: CASSHPTGGPFEQYF. The chain links TRBV13 to TRBJ2-7; 7 bases align to TRBD2. There are 15 residues in the CDR3. The J segment lost 6 bases and the V segment lost 5 bases, leaving 13 bases of the junction unmatched. Germline V CDR1 and CDR2: PRHDT, FYEKMQ (reference sequence).

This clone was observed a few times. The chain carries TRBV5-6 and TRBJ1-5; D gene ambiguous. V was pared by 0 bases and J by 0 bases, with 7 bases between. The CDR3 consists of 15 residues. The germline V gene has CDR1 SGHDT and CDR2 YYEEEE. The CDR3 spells CASSLGAGSNQPQHF. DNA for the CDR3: TGTGCCAGCAGCTTGGGGGCCGGTAGCAATCAGCCCCAGCATTTT. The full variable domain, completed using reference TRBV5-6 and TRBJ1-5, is DAGVTQSPTHLIKTRGQQVTLRCSPKSGHDTVSWYQQALGQGPQFIFQYYEEEERQRGNFPDRFSGHQFPNYSSELNVNALLLGDSALYLCASSLGAGSNQPQHFGDGTRLSIL.

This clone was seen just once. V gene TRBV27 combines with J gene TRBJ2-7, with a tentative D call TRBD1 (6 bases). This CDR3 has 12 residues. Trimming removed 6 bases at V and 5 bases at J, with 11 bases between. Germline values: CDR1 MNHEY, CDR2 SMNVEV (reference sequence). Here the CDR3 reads CASSDRIHEQYF. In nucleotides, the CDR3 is TGTGCCAGCAGCGACAGGATCCACGAGCAGTACTTC.